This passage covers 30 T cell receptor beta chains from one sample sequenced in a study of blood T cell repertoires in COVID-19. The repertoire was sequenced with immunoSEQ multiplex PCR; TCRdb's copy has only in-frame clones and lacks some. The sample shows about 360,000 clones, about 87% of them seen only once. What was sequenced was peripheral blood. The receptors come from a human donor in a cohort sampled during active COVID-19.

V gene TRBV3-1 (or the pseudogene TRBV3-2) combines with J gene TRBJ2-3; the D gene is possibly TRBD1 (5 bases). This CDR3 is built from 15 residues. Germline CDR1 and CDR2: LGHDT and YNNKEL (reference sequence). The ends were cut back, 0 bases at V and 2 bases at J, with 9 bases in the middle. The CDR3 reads CASSQEGGATDTQYF. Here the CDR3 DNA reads TGTGCCAGCAGCCAAGAGGGTGGGGCCACAGATACGCAGTATTTT.

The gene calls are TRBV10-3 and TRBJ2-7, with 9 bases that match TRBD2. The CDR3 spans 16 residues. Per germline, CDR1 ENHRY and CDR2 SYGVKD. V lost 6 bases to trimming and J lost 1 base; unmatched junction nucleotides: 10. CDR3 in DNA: TGTGCCATCAGCGCACGTGGGGCGGGAGGGTCCTACGAGCAGTACTTC. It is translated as CAISARGAGGSYEQYF.

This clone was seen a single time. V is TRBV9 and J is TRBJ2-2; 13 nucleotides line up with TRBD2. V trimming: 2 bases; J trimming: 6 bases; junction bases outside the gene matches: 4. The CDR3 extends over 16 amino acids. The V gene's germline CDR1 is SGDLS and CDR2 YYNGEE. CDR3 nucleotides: TGTGCCAGCAGCGTCGGGACTAGCGGGGTAGCCGGGGAGCTGTTTTTT. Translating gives CASSVGTSGVAGELFF. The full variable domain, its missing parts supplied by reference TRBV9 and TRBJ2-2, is DSGVTQTPKHLITATGQRVTLRCSPRSGDLSVYWYQQSLDQGLQFLIQYYNGEERAKGNILERFSAQQFPDLHSELNLSSLELGDSALYFCASSVGTSGVAGELFFGEGSRLTVL.

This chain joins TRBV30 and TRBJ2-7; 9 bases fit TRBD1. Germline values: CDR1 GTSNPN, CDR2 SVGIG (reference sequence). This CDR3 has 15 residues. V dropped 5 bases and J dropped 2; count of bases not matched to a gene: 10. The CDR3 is CAWSKPGQGTYEQYF. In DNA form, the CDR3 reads TGTGCCTGGTCCAAGCCGGGACAGGGTACCTACGAGCAGTACTTC.

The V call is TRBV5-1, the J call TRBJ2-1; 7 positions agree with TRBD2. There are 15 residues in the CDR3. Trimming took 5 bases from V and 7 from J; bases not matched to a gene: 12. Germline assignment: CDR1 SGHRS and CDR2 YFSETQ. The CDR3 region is CASRRGLEVGNEQFF. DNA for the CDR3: TGCGCCAGCAGACGAGGACTAGAGGTCGGTAATGAGCAGTTCTTC.

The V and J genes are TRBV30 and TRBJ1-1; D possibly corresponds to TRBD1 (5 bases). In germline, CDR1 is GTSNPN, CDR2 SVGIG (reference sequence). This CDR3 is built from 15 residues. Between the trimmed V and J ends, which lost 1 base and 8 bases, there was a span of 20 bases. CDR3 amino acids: CAWSADRAESREAFF. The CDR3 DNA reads TGTGCCTGGAGTGCAGACAGAGCTGAATCGAGGGAAGCTTTCTTT. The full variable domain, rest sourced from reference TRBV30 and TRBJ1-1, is SQTIHQWPATLVQPVGSPLSLECTVEGTSNPNLYWYRQAAGRGLQLLFYSVGIGQISSEVPQNLSASRPQDRQFILSSKKLLLSDSGFYLCAWSADRAESREAFFGQGTRLTVV.

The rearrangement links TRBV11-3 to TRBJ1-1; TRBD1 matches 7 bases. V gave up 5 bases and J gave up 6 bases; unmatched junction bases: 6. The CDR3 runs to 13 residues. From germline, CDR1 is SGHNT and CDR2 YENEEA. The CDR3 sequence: CASSPDRESEAFF. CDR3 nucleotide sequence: TGTGCCAGCAGCCCCGACAGGGAGTCTGAAGCTTTCTTT.

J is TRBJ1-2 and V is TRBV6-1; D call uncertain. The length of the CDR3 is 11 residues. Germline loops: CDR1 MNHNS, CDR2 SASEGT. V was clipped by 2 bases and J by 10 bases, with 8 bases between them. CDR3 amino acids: CASSEFIYYTF. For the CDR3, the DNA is TGTGCCAGCAGTGAATTTATTTACTACACCTTC.

The CDR3 loop is CASSLNQEGYGYTF. The CDR3 bases are TGTGCCAGCAGCCTTAATCAGGAAGGCTATGGCTACACCTTC. This rearrangement joins TRBV3-1 (or the pseudogene TRBV3-2) to TRBJ1-2; no clear D. The V end lost 4 bases, the J end lost 4 bases, and 13 bases lay between the germline ends. This CDR3 spans 14 amino acids. The germline V gene has CDR1 LGHDT and CDR2 YNNKEL (reference sequence).

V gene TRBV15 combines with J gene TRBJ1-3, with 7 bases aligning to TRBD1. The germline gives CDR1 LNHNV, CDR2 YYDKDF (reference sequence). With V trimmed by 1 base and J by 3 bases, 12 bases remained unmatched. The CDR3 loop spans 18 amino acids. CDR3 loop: CATSRAFTGARVGNTIYF. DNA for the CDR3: TGTGCCACCAGCAGAGCCTTTACAGGGGCTAGAGTTGGAAACACCATATATTTT.

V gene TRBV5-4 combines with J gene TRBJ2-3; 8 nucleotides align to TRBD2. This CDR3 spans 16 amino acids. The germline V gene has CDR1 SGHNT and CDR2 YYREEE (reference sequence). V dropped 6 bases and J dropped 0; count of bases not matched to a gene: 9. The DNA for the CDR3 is TGTGCCAGCACCACTGCGGTAGCGGGAAGCACAGATACGCAGTATTTT. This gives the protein CASTTAVAGSTDTQYF.

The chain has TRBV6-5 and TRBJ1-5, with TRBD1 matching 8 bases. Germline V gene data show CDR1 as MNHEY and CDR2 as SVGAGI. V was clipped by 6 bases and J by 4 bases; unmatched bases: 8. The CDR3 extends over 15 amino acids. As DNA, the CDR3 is TGTGCCAGCAGCCTCGACAGGGGTTGGAATCAGCCCCAGCATTTT. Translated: CASSLDRGWNQPQHF.

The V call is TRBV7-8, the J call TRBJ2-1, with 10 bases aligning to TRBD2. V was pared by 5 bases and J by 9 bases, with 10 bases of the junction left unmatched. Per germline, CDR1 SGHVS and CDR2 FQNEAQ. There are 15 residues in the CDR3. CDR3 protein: CASSTSGDRRGEQFF. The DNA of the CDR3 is TGTGCCAGCAGCACTAGCGGGGATCGTCGGGGTGAGCAGTTCTTC.

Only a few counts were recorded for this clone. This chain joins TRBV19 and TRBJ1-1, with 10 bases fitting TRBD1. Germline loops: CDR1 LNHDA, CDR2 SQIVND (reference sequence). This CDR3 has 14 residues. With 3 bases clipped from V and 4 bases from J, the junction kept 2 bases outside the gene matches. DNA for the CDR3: TGTGCCAGTAGTATCTGGACAGGGGGCACTGAAGCTTTCTTT. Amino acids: CASSIWTGGTEAFF.

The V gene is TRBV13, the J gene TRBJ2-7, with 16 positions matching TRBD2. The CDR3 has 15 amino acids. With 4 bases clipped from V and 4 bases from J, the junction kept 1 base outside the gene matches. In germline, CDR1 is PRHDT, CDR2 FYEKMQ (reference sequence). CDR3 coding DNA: TGTGCCAGCAGCTCGGGACTAGCGGGAGGGTACGAGCAGTACTTC. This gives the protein CASSSGLAGGYEQYF.

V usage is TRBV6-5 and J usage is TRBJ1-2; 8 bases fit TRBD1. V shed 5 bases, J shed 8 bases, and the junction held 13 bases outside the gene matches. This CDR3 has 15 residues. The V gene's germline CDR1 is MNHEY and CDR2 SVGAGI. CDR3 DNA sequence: TGTGCCAGCAGTCCTCCGGGGAGACAGGGGCACGGCTACACCTTC. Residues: CASSPPGRQGHGYTF.

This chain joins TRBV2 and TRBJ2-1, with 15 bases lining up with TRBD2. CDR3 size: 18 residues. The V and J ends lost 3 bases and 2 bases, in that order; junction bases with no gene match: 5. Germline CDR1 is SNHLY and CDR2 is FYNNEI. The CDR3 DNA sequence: TGTGCCAGCAGTGACCCCGGGACTAGCGGGGGGACCTACAATGAGCAGTTCTTC. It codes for CASSDPGTSGGTYNEQFF.

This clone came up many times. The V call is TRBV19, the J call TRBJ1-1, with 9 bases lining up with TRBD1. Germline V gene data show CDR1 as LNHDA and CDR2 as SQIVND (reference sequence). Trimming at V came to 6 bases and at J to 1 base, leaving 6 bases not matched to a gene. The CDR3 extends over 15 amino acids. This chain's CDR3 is CASRGGQGGNTEAFF. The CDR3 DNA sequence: TGTGCCAGTAGAGGGGGACAGGGAGGGAACACTGAAGCTTTCTTT.

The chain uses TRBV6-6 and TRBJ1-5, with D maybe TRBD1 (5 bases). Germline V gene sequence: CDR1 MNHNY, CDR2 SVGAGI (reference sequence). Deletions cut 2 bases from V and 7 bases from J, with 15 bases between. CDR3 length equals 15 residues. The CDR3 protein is CASSYLPMEGQPQHF. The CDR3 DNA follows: TGTGCCAGCAGTTACCTCCCGATGGAGGGGCAGCCCCAGCATTTT.

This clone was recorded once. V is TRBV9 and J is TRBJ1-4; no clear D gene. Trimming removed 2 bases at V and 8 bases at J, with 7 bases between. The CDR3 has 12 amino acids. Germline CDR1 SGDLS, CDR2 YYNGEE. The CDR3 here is CASSVSGEKLFF. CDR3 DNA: TGTGCCAGCAGCGTTTCCGGGGAAAAACTGTTTTTT.

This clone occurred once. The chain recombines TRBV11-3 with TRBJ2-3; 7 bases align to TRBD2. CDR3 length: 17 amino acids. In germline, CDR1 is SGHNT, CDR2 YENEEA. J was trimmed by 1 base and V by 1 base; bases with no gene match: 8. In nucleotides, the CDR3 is TGTGCCAGCAGCTTAGGAGCTAGCGGATTCGGCACAGATACGCAGTATTTT. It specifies CASSLGASGFGTDTQYF.

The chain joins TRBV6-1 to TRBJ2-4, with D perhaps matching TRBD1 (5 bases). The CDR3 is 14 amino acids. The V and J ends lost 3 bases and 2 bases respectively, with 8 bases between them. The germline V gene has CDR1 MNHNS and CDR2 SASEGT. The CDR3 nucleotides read TGTGCCAGCAGTGACAGGGAATCCAAAAACATTCAGTACTTC. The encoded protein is CASSDRESKNIQYF.

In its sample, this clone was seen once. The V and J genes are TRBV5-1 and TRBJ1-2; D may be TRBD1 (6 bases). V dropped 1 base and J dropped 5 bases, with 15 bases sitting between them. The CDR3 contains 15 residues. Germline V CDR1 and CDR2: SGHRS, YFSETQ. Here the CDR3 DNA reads TGCGCCAGCAGCTTGTCTGGGACAAGGGTTTATGGCTACACCTTC. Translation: CASSLSGTRVYGYTF.

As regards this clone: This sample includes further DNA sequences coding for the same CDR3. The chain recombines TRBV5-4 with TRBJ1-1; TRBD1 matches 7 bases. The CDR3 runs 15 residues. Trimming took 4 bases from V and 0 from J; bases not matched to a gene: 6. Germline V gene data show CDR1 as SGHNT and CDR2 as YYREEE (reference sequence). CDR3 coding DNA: TGTGCCAGCAGCCCACCTGACAGGGTGAACACTGAAGCTTTCTTT. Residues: CASSPPDRVNTEAFF.

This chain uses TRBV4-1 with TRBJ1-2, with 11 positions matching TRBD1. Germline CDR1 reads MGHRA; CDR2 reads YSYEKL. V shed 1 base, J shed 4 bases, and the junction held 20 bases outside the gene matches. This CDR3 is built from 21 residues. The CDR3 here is CASSQGLAGIRDRGGSYGYTF. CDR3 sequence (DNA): TGCGCCAGCAGCCAAGGATTGGCGGGGATCCGGGACAGGGGGGGATCCTATGGCTACACCTTC.

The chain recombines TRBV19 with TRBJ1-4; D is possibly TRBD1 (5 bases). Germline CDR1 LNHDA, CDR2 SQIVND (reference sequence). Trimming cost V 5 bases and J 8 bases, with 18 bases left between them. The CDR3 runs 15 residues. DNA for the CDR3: TGTGCCAGTAGTCGCGGCCCCCAGGGCGAAGAAAAACTGTTTTTT. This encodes CASSRGPQGEEKLFF.

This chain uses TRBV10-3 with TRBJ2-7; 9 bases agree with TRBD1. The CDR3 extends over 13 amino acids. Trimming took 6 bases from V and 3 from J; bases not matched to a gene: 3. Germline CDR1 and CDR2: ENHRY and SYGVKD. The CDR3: CAISADRGYEQYF. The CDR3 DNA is TGTGCCATCAGCGCGGACAGGGGCTACGAGCAGTACTTC.

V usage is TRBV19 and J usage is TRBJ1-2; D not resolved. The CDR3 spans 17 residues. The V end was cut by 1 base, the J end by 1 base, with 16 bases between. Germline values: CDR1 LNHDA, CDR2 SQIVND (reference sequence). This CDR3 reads CASSIAPTREDNYGYTF. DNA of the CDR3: TGTGCCAGTAGTATAGCCCCGACCCGCGAGGATAACTATGGCTACACCTTC.

The CDR3 spells CSVETRRGANYGYTF. The DNA for the CDR3 is TGCAGCGTTGAAACCCGCCGGGGTGCTAACTATGGCTACACCTTC. The rearrangement links TRBV29-1 to TRBJ1-2; no clear D. Germline loops: CDR1 SQVTM, CDR2 ANQGSEA. The CDR3 consists of 15 residues. V was cut by 2 bases and J by 0 bases, with 13 bases left in between.

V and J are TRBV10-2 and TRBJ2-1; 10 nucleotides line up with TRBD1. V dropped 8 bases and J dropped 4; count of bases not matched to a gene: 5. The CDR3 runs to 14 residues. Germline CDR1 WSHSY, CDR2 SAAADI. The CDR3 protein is CASRTGGSYNEQFF. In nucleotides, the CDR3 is TGCGCCAGCCGGACAGGGGGTAGTTACAATGAGCAGTTCTTC.